This T cell receptor (beta chain) was recovered during a study of blood T cell repertoires in COVID-19. Libraries were prepared by immunoSEQ multiplex PCR; TCRdb keeps only in-frame clonotypes and omits some of them. The sample lists about 110,000 clones, approximately 82% occurring once. Germline CDR1 reads LGHDT; CDR2 reads YNNKEL (reference sequence). Trimming cost V 5 bases and J 6 bases, with 20 bases left between them. This CDR3 contains 15 residues. This sequence joins TRBV3-1 (or the pseudogene TRBV3-2) and TRBJ2-7, with a possible D match to TRBD2 (5 bases). The TCR was taken from a woman aged 60-75 years with acute or convalescent COVID-19. Material for sequencing was peripheral blood. CDR3 sequence: CASSVNSVMGSEQYF. CDR3 nucleotide sequence: TGTGCCAGCAGCGTTAATAGCGTGATGGGAAGCGAGCAGTACTTC.